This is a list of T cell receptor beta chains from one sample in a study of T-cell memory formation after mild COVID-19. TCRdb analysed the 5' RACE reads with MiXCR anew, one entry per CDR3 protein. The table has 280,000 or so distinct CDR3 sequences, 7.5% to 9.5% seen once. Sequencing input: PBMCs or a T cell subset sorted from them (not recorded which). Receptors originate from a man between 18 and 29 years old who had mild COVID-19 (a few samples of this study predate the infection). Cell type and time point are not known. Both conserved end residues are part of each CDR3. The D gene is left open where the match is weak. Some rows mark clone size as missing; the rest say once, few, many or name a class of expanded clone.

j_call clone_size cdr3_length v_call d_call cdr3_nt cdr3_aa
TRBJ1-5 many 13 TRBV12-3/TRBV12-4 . TGTGCCAGCAGCCGAAGGGGGAATCAGCCCCAGCATTTT CASSRRGNQPQHF
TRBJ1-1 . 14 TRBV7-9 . TGTGCCAGCACCCGTAACACCGGGAACACTGAAGCTTTCTTT CASTRNTGNTEAFF
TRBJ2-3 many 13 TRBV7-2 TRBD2 TGTGCCAGCGCTAGCGGGGGCACAGATACGCAGTATTTT CASASGGTDTQYF
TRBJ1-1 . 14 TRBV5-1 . TGCGCCAGCAGCTTGGCGGCCAGAGACACTGAAGCTTTCTTT CASSLAARDTEAFF
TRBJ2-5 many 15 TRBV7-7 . TGTGCCAGCAGCGCCCGGACAGATCCACAAGAGACCCAGTACTTC CASSARTDPQETQYF
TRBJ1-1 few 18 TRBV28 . TGTGCCAGCAATTACAGGATTTCTATGGACTTTAGGAACACTGAAGCTTTCTTT CASNYRISMDFRNTEAFF
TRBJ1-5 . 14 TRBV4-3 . TGCGCCAGCAGCCAAGATTCGGGGGGTCAGCCCCAGCATTTC CASSQDSGGQPQHF
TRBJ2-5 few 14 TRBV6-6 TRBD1 TGTGCCAGCAGTCCTCGGGACAGGGACGAGACCCAGTACTTC CASSPRDRDETQYF
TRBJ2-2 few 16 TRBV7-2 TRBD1 TGTGCCAGCAGCCGTACCCTTACAGGGGTCGCCGGGGAGCTGTTTTTT CASSRTLTGVAGELFF
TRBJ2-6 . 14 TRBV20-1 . TGCAGTGCTAGAGCAGGGGCTGGGGCCAACGTCCTGACTTTC CSARAGAGANVLTF
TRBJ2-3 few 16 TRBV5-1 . TGCGCCAGCACCCCCCGGTGGGGAATGGGCACAGATACGCAGTATTTT CASTPRWGMGTDTQYF
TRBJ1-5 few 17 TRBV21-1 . TGTGCCAGCAGCAACCACAGGGTCCCGCAAAACAATCAGCCCCAGCATTTT CASSNHRVPQNNQPQHF
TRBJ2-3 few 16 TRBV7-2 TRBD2 TGTGCCAGCAGCTTAGAAGTGACTAGCAGGGCAGATACGCAGTATTTT CASSLEVTSRADTQYF
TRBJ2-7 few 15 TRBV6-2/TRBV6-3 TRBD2 TGTGCCAGCAGTCGACCGGGACTAGCGGCAGGCGAGCAGTACTTC CASSRPGLAAGEQYF
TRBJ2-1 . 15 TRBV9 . TGTGCCAGCAGCGTAGAGTGGCTAGCTTCCAATGAGCAGTTCTTC CASSVEWLASNEQFF
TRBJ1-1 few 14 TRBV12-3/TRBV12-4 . TGTGCCAGCACCAGGAGACAGACAAGGTCTGAAGCTTTCTTT CASTRRQTRSEAFF
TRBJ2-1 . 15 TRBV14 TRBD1 TGTGCCAGCAGCCATCTAGGGACAGGAGACAATGAGCAGTTCTTC CASSHLGTGDNEQFF
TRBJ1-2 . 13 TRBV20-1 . TGCAGTGAGGGGGGCAACGTTAACTATGGCTACACCTTC CSEGGNVNYGYTF
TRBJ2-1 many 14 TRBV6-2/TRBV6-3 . TGTGCCAGCAGTGTACCAGGTTCGGGTCTTGAGCAGTTCTTC CASSVPGSGLEQFF
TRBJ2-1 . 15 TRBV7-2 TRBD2 TGTGCCAGCAGCGCTGACTTTGCGGGGGACAATGAGCAGTTCTTC CASSADFAGDNEQFF
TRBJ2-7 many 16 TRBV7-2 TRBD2 TGTGCCAGCACCCCATGGGCGGGGGATAGCTCCTACGAGCAGTACTTC CASTPWAGDSSYEQYF
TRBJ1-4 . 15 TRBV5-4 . TGTGCCAGCAGCCAAGGGACCGCGCTGGGTGAAAAACTGTTTTTT CASSQGTALGEKLFF
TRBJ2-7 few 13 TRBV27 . TGTGCCAGCAGGTCGCGGACAAGCTACGAGCAGTACTTC CASRSRTSYEQYF
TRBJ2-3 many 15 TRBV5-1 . TGCGCCAGCAGCGGAGGGACAGCTAGCACAGATACGCAGTATTTT CASSGGTASTDTQYF
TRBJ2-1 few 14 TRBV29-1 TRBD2 TGCAGCGGGGGGCAAACTAGCGGGAACAATGAGCAGTTCTTC CSGGQTSGNNEQFF
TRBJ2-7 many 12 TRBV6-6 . TGTGCCACCGGGACAACCAACTACGAGCAGTACTTC CATGTTNYEQYF
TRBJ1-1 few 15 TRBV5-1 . TGCGCCAGCAGCTTGGAAGGCCCTGCGAACACTGAAGCTTTCTTT CASSLEGPANTEAFF
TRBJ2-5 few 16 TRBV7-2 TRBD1 TGTGCCAGCAGCTTATCCGGGACAGGGATGTTTGAGACCCAGTACTTC CASSLSGTGMFETQYF
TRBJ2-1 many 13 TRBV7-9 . TGTGCCAGCCGCAGGGAGGAGGGCAATGAGCAGTTCTTC CASRREEGNEQFF
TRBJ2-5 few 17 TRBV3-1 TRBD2 TGTGCCAGCAGCCCCCGGGGGCAGCGGGGGCCACAAGAGACCCAGTACTTC CASSPRGQRGPQETQYF
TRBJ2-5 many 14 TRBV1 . TGCACCAGCAGCCAACGAGGGACTGAAGAGACCCAGTACTTC CTSSQRGTEETQYF
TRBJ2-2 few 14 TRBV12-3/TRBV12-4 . TGTGCCAGCAGACCTACAGGGCGGACCGGGGAGCTGTTTTTT CASRPTGRTGELFF
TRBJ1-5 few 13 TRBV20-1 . TGCAGTGCACGACCACTTAGCAATCAGCCCCAGCATTTT CSARPLSNQPQHF
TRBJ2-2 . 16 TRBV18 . TGTGCCAGCTCGCCCCTGGAGGGGGCGAACACCGGGGAGCTGTTTTTT CASSPLEGANTGELFF
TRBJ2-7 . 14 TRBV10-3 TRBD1 TGTGCCATCAGTGGGGGGACAGGGGCCTACGAGCAGTACTTC CAISGGTGAYEQYF
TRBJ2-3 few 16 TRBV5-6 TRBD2 TGTGCCAGCAGCTTGTTCCAGCGGGGGAGCACAGATACGCAGTATTTT CASSLFQRGSTDTQYF
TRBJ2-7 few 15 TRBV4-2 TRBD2 TGTGCCAGCAGCCAAGTGCGGGGGAACCCACACGAGCAGTACTTC CASSQVRGNPHEQYF